One sample yielded the 24 T cell receptor beta chains listed below, sequenced in a study of T cell responses to AZD1222 COVID-19 vaccine. Repertoires were generated with immunoSEQ multiplex PCR, while TCRdb's copy carries only in-frame clones and drops some. This sample yields 120,000 or so clones, of which about 90% are seen a single time; 1.1% belongs to the top ten. Sample: peripheral blood, taken on day 0 of AZD1222 vaccination. These TCRs come from an adult in good health.

The chain is built from TRBV28 and TRBJ1-6, with 8 bases matching TRBD1. The CDR3 has 17 amino acids. The J segment lost 6 bases and the V segment lost 6 bases, leaving 13 bases of the junction unmatched. Germline CDR1 is MDHEN and CDR2 is SYDVKM. CDR3 bases: TGTGCCAGCAGCCTTCCCCGCGGACAGGGAAGTAATTCACCCCTCCACTTT. Protein product: CASSLPRGQGSNSPLHF.

The table lists this clone with a few counts. J is TRBJ2-2 and V is TRBV5-1; D is undetermined. The CDR3 consists of 14 residues. V dropped 4 bases and J dropped 7 bases, with 14 bases sitting between them. Germline V gene lookup returns CDR1 SGHRS and CDR2 YFSETQ. The CDR3 region has the DNA TGCGCCAGCAGCCTGACCCAGCGAGGCGGGGAGCTGTTTTTT. Its translation is CASSLTQRGGELFF.

J is TRBJ1-2 and V is TRBV5-6; TRBD1 aligns across 11 bases. The ends lost 0 bases at V and 3 bases at J; junction bases unmatched: 1. The CDR3 covers 15 residues. CDR1 is SGHDT and CDR2 is YYEEEE in the germline V gene. CDR3 loop: CASSLGTGGYYGYTF. DNA for the CDR3: TGTGCCAGCAGCTTGGGGACAGGGGGCTACTATGGCTACACCTTC. Full variable domain (rest looked up from reference TRBV5-6 and TRBJ1-2): DAGVTQSPTHLIKTRGQQVTLRCSPKSGHDTVSWYQQALGQGPQFIFQYYEEEERQRGNFPDRFSGHQFPNYSSELNVNALLLGDSALYLCASSLGTGGYYGYTFGSGTRLTVV.

The gene calls are TRBV3-1 (or the pseudogene TRBV3-2) and TRBJ2-7, with TRBD1 matching over 8 bases. Trimming cost V 4 bases and J 1 base; bases outside gene matches: 3. CDR1 LGHDT and CDR2 YNNKEL come from the germline V gene (reference sequence). The CDR3 totals 14 residues. The CDR3 nucleotides are TGTGCCAGCAGCCCGTACAGGGGGTCCTACGAGCAGTACTTC. This translates into CASSPYRGSYEQYF.

The chain joins TRBV7-8 to TRBJ2-2; TRBD2 might be the D (5 bases). Trimming took off 5 bases at V and 7 bases at J, with 14 bases between the two ends. CDR1 is SGHVS and CDR2 is FQNEAQ in the germline V gene. The CDR3 length is 14 residues. CDR3 nucleotide sequence: TGTGCCAGCAGCCGCACGACTGAGGGCGGGGAGCTGTTTTTT. Protein: CASSRTTEGGELFF.

This clone came up once. The chain joins TRBV27 to TRBJ2-7, with D perhaps matching TRBD2 (6 bases). The CDR3 sequence is 15 residues long. V lost 5 bases, J lost 0 bases, and 14 bases lay in between. CDR1 and CDR2 (germline): MNHEY, SMNVEV (reference sequence). The CDR3 loop reads CASSHRDGSSYEQYF. CDR3 nucleotides: TGTGCCAGCAGTCACCGGGACGGGAGCTCCTACGAGCAGTACTTC.

The rearrangement joins TRBV2 to TRBJ2-2; D ambiguous. Germline V gives CDR1 SNHLY, CDR2 FYNNEI. The CDR3 runs 16 residues. V shed 0 bases and J shed 2 bases, with 10 bases lying between them. CDR3 in DNA: TGTGCCAGCAGTGAAGCTCCTATGGTAAACACCGGGGAGCTGTTTTTT. Protein: CASSEAPMVNTGELFF.

The chain has TRBV27 and TRBJ2-7, with D perhaps matching TRBD2 (5 bases). The germline V gene has CDR1 MNHEY and CDR2 SMNVEV (reference sequence). This CDR3 has 12 amino acids. Trimming stripped 5 bases from V and 7 bases from J, with 12 bases between. CDR3 DNA sequence: TGTGCCAGCAGTACCTCCCCGGGGGAGCAGTACTTC. Encoded protein: CASSTSPGEQYF.

This chain uses TRBV11-2 with TRBJ1-5, with D possibly being TRBD1 (6 bases). The CDR3 is 15 residues long. The V gene's germline CDR1 is SGHAT and CDR2 FQNNGV. The V gene lost 1 base and the J gene lost 7 bases, with 14 bases spanning the gap. CDR3 sequence: CASSLVGSQGQPQHF. The CDR3 bases are TGTGCCAGCAGCTTAGTGGGCTCCCAGGGGCAGCCCCAGCATTTT. Using reference TRBV11-2 and TRBJ1-5 for the parts outside the CDR3, the full variable domain is EAGVAQSPRYKIIEKRQSVAFWCNPISGHATLYWYQQILGQGPKLLIQFQNNGVVDDSQLPKDRFSAERLKGVDSTLKIQPAKLEDSAVYLCASSLVGSQGQPQHFGDGTRLSIL.

A few counts support this clone. The V and J genes are TRBV7-9 and TRBJ2-7; no reliable D call. With 1 base removed from V and 4 bases from J, the gap between germline ends came to 11 bases. Germline-derived CDR1 and CDR2 are SEHNR and FQNEAQ (reference sequence). This CDR3 has 14 amino acids. The CDR3 DNA reads as TGTGCCAGCAGCTTAGGACTGGGTGTTTACGAGCAGTACTTC. This gives the protein CASSLGLGVYEQYF.

This sequence joins TRBV28 and TRBJ1-1, with D perhaps TRBD1 (5 bases). Germline-derived CDR1 and CDR2 are MDHEN and SYDVKM. This CDR3 spans 13 amino acids. This CDR3 is CTTTDSMNTEAFF. The CDR3 bases are TGTACCACCACCGACAGCATGAACACTGAAGCTTTCTTT.

The chain carries TRBV27 and TRBJ1-5, with D perhaps matching TRBD1 (5 bases). The CDR3 length is 17 residues. The germline V gene has CDR1 MNHEY and CDR2 SMNVEV (reference sequence). V was trimmed by 0 bases and J by 0 bases, leaving 12 bases between them. The CDR3 is CASSLSSGIISNQPQHF. The CDR3, as DNA: TGTGCCAGCAGTTTATCATCAGGGATTATTAGCAATCAGCCCCAGCATTTT.

The chain employs TRBV12-5 and TRBJ1-1; possibly TRBD1 for D (6 bases). The length of the CDR3 is 13 residues. The ends were cut back, 1 base at V and 5 bases at J, with 8 bases in the middle. Germline V gene lookup returns CDR1 LGHNT and CDR2 FRNRAP. The CDR3 here is CASGLETGTEAFF. The DNA for the CDR3 is TGTGCTAGTGGTTTGGAAACAGGGACTGAAGCTTTCTTT.

This chain connects TRBV9 to TRBJ1-5, with D possibly TRBD1 on 5 matching bases. Germline lookup yields CDR1 SGDLS and CDR2 YYNGEE. V was shortened by 4 bases and J by 3 bases, with 14 bases between the two germline ends. The CDR3 is 15 residues long. This CDR3 reads CASSPLGGLNQPQHF. The CDR3 bases are TGTGCCAGCAGCCCCCTGGGGGGTCTCAATCAGCCCCAGCATTTT.

There are a few counts of this clone. The chain employs TRBV3-1 (or the pseudogene TRBV3-2) and TRBJ1-1, with D maybe TRBD1 (6 bases). The length of the CDR3 is 14 residues. Deletions cut 1 base from V and 5 bases from J, with 11 bases between. Germline loops: CDR1 LGHDT, CDR2 YNNKEL (reference sequence). CDR3 sequence (DNA): TGTGCCAGCAGCCAAGGGGGGGCCGGTACTGAAGCTTTCTTT. Translating gives CASSQGGAGTEAFF.

In its sample, this clone was seen once. V usage is TRBV7-2 and J usage is TRBJ1-2, with D possibly TRBD1 on 5 matching bases. Per the germline V gene, CDR1 is SGHTA and CDR2 is FQGNSA. V lost 4 bases to trimming and J lost 6 bases, with 12 bases between them. The CDR3 totals 13 residues. The CDR3 reads CASSSYRDDGYTF. CDR3 DNA: TGTGCCAGCAGCTCCTACCGGGACGATGGCTACACCTTC.

The rearrangement uses TRBV5-6 and TRBJ1-2, with D hard to call. Trimming removed 3 bases at V and 2 bases at J, with 2 bases between. This CDR3 spans 11 amino acids. Per the germline V gene, CDR1 is SGHDT and CDR2 is YYEEEE. The chain's CDR3 is CASSSNYGYTF. In nucleotides, the CDR3 is TGTGCCAGCAGCTCGAACTATGGCTACACCTTC.

The gene calls are TRBV11-2 and TRBJ1-1; D uncertain. Deletions cut 5 bases from V and 0 bases from J, with 7 bases between. The CDR3 runs to 13 residues. Germline assignment: CDR1 SGHAT and CDR2 FQNNGV. The CDR3 DNA sequence: TGTGCCAGCAGCATTCTCATGAACACTGAAGCTTTCTTT. Residues: CASSILMNTEAFF.

This chain uses TRBV7-9 with TRBJ1-1; no firm D call. V dropped 7 bases and J dropped 5 bases, with 8 bases sitting between them. Germline CDR1 reads SEHNR; CDR2 reads FQNEAQ (reference sequence). The CDR3 covers 11 residues. The CDR3 sequence is CASTRGTEAFF. For the CDR3, the DNA is TGTGCCAGCACCCGAGGGACTGAAGCTTTCTTT.

The V gene is TRBV27, the J gene TRBJ2-7, with D possibly being TRBD1 or TRBD2 (5 bases each). This CDR3 comprises 15 residues. CDR1 and CDR2 (germline): MNHEY, SMNVEV (reference sequence). The V gene lost 2 bases and the J gene lost 4 bases, with 15 bases spanning the gap. CDR3 sequence reads: CASSLRPQGVYEQYF. The CDR3 DNA reads as TGTGCCAGCAGTTTAAGGCCCCAGGGAGTTTACGAGCAGTACTTC.

This sequence joins TRBV18 and TRBJ1-1, with unresolved D. V lost 2 bases and J lost 4, with 17 bases in between. The CDR3 extends over 16 amino acids. Per the germline V gene, CDR1 is KGHSH and CDR2 is LQKENI. CDR3 loop: CASSPREKVGVTEAFF. CDR3 sequence (DNA): TGTGCCAGCTCACCAAGGGAAAAGGTTGGGGTCACTGAAGCTTTCTTT.

This chain links TRBV30 with TRBJ2-3; 10 bases are a match to TRBD2. The CDR3 is made up of 15 amino acids. The germline V gene has CDR1 GTSNPN and CDR2 SVGIG (reference sequence). V dropped 0 bases and J dropped 2; count of bases not matched to a gene: 2. CDR3 DNA: TGTGCCTGGAGTGTAGGACTAGCGGACACAGATACGCAGTATTTT. Translation gives CAWSVGLADTDTQYF. Using reference TRBV30 and TRBJ2-3 for the parts outside the CDR3, the full variable domain is SQTIHQWPATLVQPVGSPLSLECTVEGTSNPNLYWYRQAAGRGLQLLFYSVGIGQISSEVPQNLSASRPQDRQFILSSKKLLLSDSGFYLCAWSVGLADTDTQYFGPGTRLTVL.

The chain couples TRBV5-1 to TRBJ2-1, with a tentative D call TRBD2 (5 bases). The V end was cut by 0 bases, the J end by 7 bases, with 14 bases between. Looked up from germline, CDR1 is SGHRS and CDR2 is YFSETQ. The CDR3 sequence is 15 residues long. The CDR3 DNA is TGCGCCAGCAGCTTGGCCAGCGGCGTGACTAATGAGCAGTTCTTC. Translated: CASSLASGVTNEQFF.

The CDR3 sequence: CASSVDRGNYGYTF. The CDR3 DNA reads as TGTGCCAGTAGTGTCGACAGGGGAAACTATGGCTACACCTTC. The chain joins TRBV19 to TRBJ1-2; TRBD1 agrees at 8 bases. Looked up from germline, CDR1 is LNHDA and CDR2 is SQIVND (reference sequence). The CDR3 is 14 amino acids. The junction had 4 bases not matched to a gene; V was cut back by 5 bases and J by 2 bases.